This T cell receptor (beta chain) was obtained from a study of shared clonotypes between healthy human individuals (dated by TCRdb to about 2020). Regarding the complete study: Three men and two women, aged 18 to 49 years, made up the cohort. For each donor, CD4 naive and CD4 memory were each given three plates, CD8 naive was given two plates, and CD8 memory was given one plate. To estimate repertoire size and how much clonotypes are shared between individuals, the study performed deep sequencing of blood TCR repertoires from a few healthy adults. Per donor, leukapheresis produced somewhere between about 0.94 and 9.5 billion PBMCs. To increase sequencing depth and limit assay-specific biases, TCR repertoire library preparation and sequencing were carried out by different laboratories using diverse techniques. Overall study outcomes, separate from this receptor: Sampling was restricted to blood, and TCR repertoires in tissue are likely to differ from TCR repertoires in blood. Rarefaction of sorted-subset datasets indicated incomplete sequencing despite the large sequencing depth. Compared with non-shared clonotypes, the clonotypes found in all four sorted-subset donors had higher generation probabilities. Because the study included a small number of donors, the genetic and exposure-history diversity represented was limited. Naive subsets generally had larger estimated clonotype richness than memory subsets did. Based on pairwise subsampling, the degree of clonotype sharing among donors was expected to be affected by sequencing depth. Sharing across several donors was observed for about 5% of naive CD4, 3% to 4% of naive CD8, 2% to 2.5% of memory CD4, and roughly 0.43% of memory CD8 clonotypes.

Donors were healthy HIV-negative adults with no recently reported acute infections or vaccinations. All donors were Caucasian adults living in Nashville, Tennessee, USA. CD4+ T cells were enriched by magnetic negative selection; naive cells were then positively selected on CD45RA, and the negative fraction formed the memory subset. Blood was obtained by leukapheresis, after which PBMCs were separated by Ficoll-Histopaque density gradient centrifugation and cryopreserved in liquid nitrogen vapor phase. Purity and quantity of every magnetically sorted T cell population were checked by analytical flow cytometry. Each sorted fraction had its genomic DNA isolated and then quantified by UV absorbance on a Nanodrop 2000c. From cysteine to phenylalanine, the CDR3 is 14 amino acids long. The entry retains the CDR3 DNA only, 42 bases that are in frame from base 1. The germline V gene specifies MNHNS as CDR1 and SASEGT as CDR2. The junction shows trimming of 6 bases on V and 3 bases on J, and the gene matches do not reach 8 bases of it.

As regards this clone: The target of this receptor is not known. No base quality information exists; no much larger clone differs at one position.

Using the deep immunoSEQ assay, TCR CDR3 regions were amplified from genomic DNA by multiplex PCR. Genomic DNA extracted from each cell subset was distributed evenly over all wells of several immunoSEQ 96-well plates, and each plate served as one replicate. For sorted subsets, about 210 ng of genomic DNA, equivalent to 25,000 to 35,000 T cell genomes, went into each replicate PCR. The purified libraries were quantified using a Qubit 3.0 fluorometer, sized with a Bioanalyzer 2100, and then quantified again using the KAPA Library Quantification kit. Each immunoSEQ 96-well plate was sequenced on its own single-read 150-cycle Illumina NextSeq 550 flow cell. The published analysis was carried out like this. Because the immunoSEQ output included only junctional sequences and no quality scores, the filtering could not be the same as the filtering used for full-length reads. To assign V/J genes and CDR3, sequences were annotated using PyIR, a Python wrapper for IgBLAST v1.9, with IMGT germline references. Reads with weak V/J assignments (E-value above 1e-6), missing CDR3, stop codons, out-of-frame junctions, or ambiguous translated residues were removed. V3J clonotypes were defined by identical inferred V gene, J gene, and CDR3 amino acid sequence. To compute the percentage overlap between repertoires, the number of shared unique clonotypes was divided by the size of the smaller repertoire. Three approaches were used to assess repertoire richness: RTK rarefaction, the Chao1 estimator, and Recon v2.1 estimates of unobserved clonotypes. Generation probabilities for all TCRbeta clonotypes obtained by the gDNA method from several donors were computed using OLGA. TCRdb re-hosts the immuneACCESS table, in-frame sequences only. Its copies lack some clones; in the studies checked, an unresolved V gene accounts for under half of them, and the cause for the rest is not known. V and J calls and clone size are as listed in that table; D and trimming were resolved from the DNA. A total of approximately 980,000 clones appear in this sample, around 80% of them only once. About 1.5% of the sample lies in the top ten.

The rearranged segments are TRBV6-1 and TRBJ2-7, with 7 bases matching TRBD1. The receptor comes from a young man in good health. Sequences were obtained from memory CD4+ T cells sorted from blood. In light of the paper, this sample's cell subset or site label describes: CD45RA-negative fraction. For the CDR3, the sequence is CASRLARDSYEQYF. DNA sequence: TGTGCCAGCAGATTGGCCCGGGACAGCTACGAGCAGTACTTC.